These T cell receptor beta chains were read from a single sample in a study of blood T cells in healthy people across ages. TCRdb redid the calling of the 5' RACE reads with MiXCR, one entry per CDR3 protein. This table holds about 1.8 million distinct CDR3 sequences, about 50% found once. The sample comprised blood. Every receptor here comes from a middle-aged woman in good health. The CDR3 runs from the conserved cysteine through the conserved F or W. The order of the fields is D gene, J gene, clone size, V gene, CDR3 DNA, CDR3 protein. The D gene is left open where the match is weak. The listing skips clone size in some rows; elsewhere it reads once, few, many or a size class.

>TRBD1|TRBJ1-1|.|TRBV13
TGTGCCAGCAGCCCCAAGACAGGGGAAGCTTTCTTT
CASSPKTGEAFF
>.|TRBJ2-3|.|TRBV4-3
TGCGCCAGCAGCCAAGAGAGCGGGTACGCCGGAGATACGCAGTATTTT
CASSQESGYAGDTQYF
>TRBD1|TRBJ2-1|.|TRBV5-1
TGCGCCAGCAGCTCGACAGGGCTCTCCAATGAGCAGTTCTTC
CASSSTGLSNEQFF
>.|TRBJ2-1|few|TRBV7-9
TGTGCCAGCAGCTTACCCGGTCCCCCCAGCAATGAGCAGTTCTTC
CASSLPGPPSNEQFF
>TRBD1|TRBJ1-2|.|TRBV18
TGTGCCAGCTCACTCGACAGGGGGACCTACACCTTC
CASSLDRGTYTF
>.|TRBJ2-1|.|TRBV7-9
TGTGCCAGCAGCCTCGGGGGTAGCGGCATACCCTACAATGAGCAGTTCTTC
CASSLGGSGIPYNEQFF
>.|TRBJ2-5|.|TRBV7-9
TGTGCCAGCAGCTTACAAGGATGGACGGAGACCCAGTACTTC
CASSLQGWTETQYF
>.|TRBJ1-4|few|TRBV12-3/TRBV12-4
TGTGCCAGCAGCACCCAAAATGATCTAGGGGAAAAACTGTTTTTT
CASSTQNDLGEKLFF
>TRBD1|TRBJ1-2|.|TRBV20-1
TGCAGTGCTAGAGGGGTGGCAGGGGGCCCCTATGGCTACACCTTC
CSARGVAGGPYGYTF
>TRBD1|TRBJ1-2|.|TRBV27
TGTGCCAGCTCGTTCGAGGGACAGGGGGCATATGGCTACACCTTC
CASSFEGQGAYGYTF
>TRBD1|TRBJ1-2|.|TRBV20-1
TGCAGTGCTCTCGGGGACAGGGATCGCGGCTACACCTTC
CSALGDRDRGYTF
>.|TRBJ2-1|.|TRBV14
TGTGCCAGCAGCCCCTTAAGTGGGGACTTCAATGAGCAGTTCTTC
CASSPLSGDFNEQFF
>.|TRBJ1-5|few|TRBV25-1
TGTGCCAGCAGTGAATCGGGGATAGGCAATCAGCCCCAGCATTTT
CASSESGIGNQPQHF
>.|TRBJ1-4|.|TRBV6-1
TGTGCCAGCAGTGAACGGGGTGAAAAACTGTTTTTT
CASSERGEKLFF
>.|TRBJ2-3|few|TRBV7-9
TGTGCCAGCAGCTTAGCCATGGGGGCCGCCACAGATACGCAGTATTTT
CASSLAMGAATDTQYF
>TRBD2|TRBJ2-1|.|TRBV6-2/TRBV6-3
TGTGCCAGCATCGACGCGGGGGGCCCTGTTGTTTCCTACAATGAGCAGTTCTTC
CASIDAGGPVVSYNEQFF
>.|TRBJ2-1|.|TRBV28
TGTGCCAGCAGTTTAAGTCTTTATGAGCAGTTCTTC
CASSLSLYEQFF
>TRBD1|TRBJ2-5|.|TRBV20-1
TGCAGTGCTCAACTGGACAGGGAGCCCTCCGAGACCCAGTACTTC
CSAQLDREPSETQYF
>.|TRBJ2-1|.|TRBV5-1
TGCGCCAGCAGCTTGGGCGAGGGGGTCAGCTCCTACAATGAGCAGTTCTTC
CASSLGEGVSSYNEQFF
>.|TRBJ1-1|.|TRBV6-2/TRBV6-3
TGTGCCAGCAGTTACGCTGGCAGTGAAGCTTTCTTT
CASSYAGSEAFF
>.|TRBJ2-3|.|TRBV24-1
TGTGCCACCAGTGATGGGGAAACGGACACAGATACGCAGTATTTT
CATSDGETDTDTQYF
>.|TRBJ1-1|few|TRBV29-1
TGCAGCGTTGAGCAATCACAGAACACTGAAGCTTTCTTT
CSVEQSQNTEAFF
>TRBD1|TRBJ1-2|.|TRBV29-1
TGCAGCGGCCGACAGGGTAGTGGCTACACCTTC
CSGRQGSGYTF
>.|TRBJ2-1|.|TRBV12-3/TRBV12-4
TGTGCCAGCAGTTTAGGGGGGGCAACCCCTGAGCAGTTCTTC
CASSLGGATPEQFF
>TRBD1|TRBJ2-3|.|TRBV9
TGTGCCAGCACTCAAGGGACAGTCATCACAGATACGCAGTATTTT
CASTQGTVITDTQYF
>.|TRBJ2-4|.|TRBV6-2/TRBV6-3
TGTGCCAGCAGGGTCCAGGACAGACTAGCCAAAAACATTCAGTACTTC
CASRVQDRLAKNIQYF
>.|TRBJ2-4|.|TRBV20-1
TGCAGTGCTACAGGGGGGAAGACATTAGCCAAAAACATTCAGTACTTC
CSATGGKTLAKNIQYF
>TRBD2|TRBJ2-1|.|TRBV3-1
TGTGCCAGCAGCCAAACCGGGACTATACACAATGAGCAGTTCTTC
CASSQTGTIHNEQFF
>.|TRBJ2-3|.|TRBV5-1
TGCGCCAGCAGCCCTTGGTTGCGTACGAGCACAGATACGCAGTATTTT
CASSPWLRTSTDTQYF
>TRBD1|TRBJ2-3|.|TRBV6-6
TGTGCCATTGGGGACAGGGTGACAGATACGCAGTATTTT
CAIGDRVTDTQYF
>.|TRBJ1-1|.|TRBV29-1
TGCAGCGTCTCTGAGGTAGAAGCTTTCTTT
CSVSEVEAFF
>.|TRBJ1-6|.|TRBV7-2
TGTGCCAGCAGCTTAGATCATTCCTCACCCCTCCACTTT
CASSLDHSSPLHF
>TRBD1|TRBJ2-7|.|TRBV15
TGTGCCACAGTACTGACAGGGATCGGCGAGCAGTACTTC
CATVLTGIGEQYF
>TRBD2|TRBJ2-5|.|TRBV11-2
TGTGCCAGCAGCTTAGATCGCTTCGGACTAGCGACCCCAGAGACCCAGTACTTC
CASSLDRFGLATPETQYF
>.|TRBJ1-5|.|TRBV3-1
TGTGCCAGCAGCGTATCGGGGCAGAGCAATCAGCCCCAGCATTTT
CASSVSGQSNQPQHF
>TRBD2|TRBJ2-7|many|TRBV5-5
TGTGCCAGCATCCAACTAGCGGCCCCCTACGAGCAGTACTTC
CASIQLAAPYEQYF
>.|TRBJ2-7|.|TRBV20-1
TGCAGTGCTAGAGTACTAGCTCAACTCTACAATGAGCAGTACTTC
CSARVLAQLYNEQYF